Below are 21 T cell receptor beta chains sequenced from a single sample in a study of cytomegalovirus exposure and HLA in healthy donors. This PCR relied on a set of 60 Vbeta primers and 13 Jbeta primers. Measured with immunoSEQ multiplex PCR; TCRdb has only the in-frame clones, and not every one. There are approximately 170,000 clones in the sample; about 64% occur only once, and 1.3% to 1.5% lies in the top ten. The sequenced sample was PBMCs. All receptors come from a man aged 50 to 59 in good health and CMV-seronegative.

This clone has a handful of counts. V is TRBV5-6 and J is TRBJ1-1; D is uncertain. The V gene lost 0 bases and the J gene lost 11 bases, with 11 bases spanning the gap. Germline CDR1 and CDR2: SGHDT and YYEEEE. The CDR3 contains 12 residues. The CDR3 loop is CASSLANTEAFF. CDR3 sequence (DNA): TGTGCCAGCAGCTTGGCCAACACGGAGGCTTTCTTT. Full variable domain (missing parts from reference TRBV5-6 and TRBJ1-1): DAGVTQSPTHLIKTRGQQVTLRCSPKSGHDTVSWYQQALGQGPQFIFQYYEEEERQRGNFPDRFSGHQFPNYSSELNVNALLLGDSALYLCASSLANTEAFFGQGTRLTVV.

V usage is TRBV5-1 and J usage is TRBJ1-1; D gene ambiguous. Germline assignment: CDR1 SGHRS and CDR2 YFSETQ. The length of the CDR3 is 14 residues. V was shortened by 0 bases and J by 4 bases, with 10 bases between the two germline ends. CDR3 in DNA: TGCGCCAGCAGCTTGGGACACGGAGGCACTGAAGCTTTCTTT. It encodes CASSLGHGGTEAFF.

The V and J genes are TRBV7-9 and TRBJ1-2, with 9 bases identical to TRBD1. Per germline, CDR1 SEHNR and CDR2 FQNEAQ (reference sequence). The trim removed 3 bases at V and 3 bases at J, leaving 5 bases unmatched. CDR3 length: 15 amino acids. CDR3 protein: CASSLGDRVDYGYTF. The CDR3 region has the DNA TGTGCCAGCAGCTTGGGGGACAGGGTCGACTATGGCTACACCTTC.

The chain links TRBV5-1 to TRBJ2-3; TRBD2 agrees at 7 bases. Looked up from germline, CDR1 is SGHRS and CDR2 is YFSETQ. This CDR3 has 16 residues. The trim removed 0 bases at V and 5 bases at J, leaving 9 bases unmatched. Here the CDR3 reads CASSLGTAGVGDTQYF. In nucleotides, the CDR3 is TGCGCCAGCAGCTTGGGTACGGCGGGGGTAGGAGATACGCAGTATTTT.

The sample holds a few counts of this clone. This chain links TRBV9 with TRBJ1-6; D is perhaps TRBD1 (6 bases). V lost 6 bases and J 1 base, leaving 11 bases between the germline ends. Germline loops: CDR1 SGDLS, CDR2 YYNGEE. This CDR3 has 15 amino acids. The CDR3 region has the DNA TGTGCCAGCAATCCGAGGGGGTCCTATAATTCACCCCTCCACTTT. It is translated as CASNPRGSYNSPLHF.

The sample holds a few counts of this clone. This rearrangement joins TRBV6-5 to TRBJ1-2, with a possible D match to TRBD1 (6 bases). Trimming removed 3 bases at V and 5 bases at J, with 16 bases between. The CDR3 spans 15 residues. Germline CDR1 and CDR2: MNHEY and SVGAGI. The CDR3, as DNA: TGTGCCAGCAGTTATTCCCGGGACATTGTTTATGGCTACACCTTC. Its translation is CASSYSRDIVYGYTF.

The CDR3 loop reads CASSSRQGRNQPQHF. The CDR3 DNA is TGTGCCAGCAGCTCCAGACAGGGACGCAATCAGCCCCAGCATTTT. J is TRBJ1-5 and V is TRBV7-8, with TRBD1 matching over 7 bases. CDR3 length: 15 residues. The germline gives CDR1 SGHVS, CDR2 FQNEAQ. Trimming removed 4 bases from V and 2 bases from J; junction bases left unmatched: 5. The complete variable domain, with remaining parts taken from reference TRBV7-8 and TRBJ1-5, reads GAGVSQSPRYKVAKRGQDVALRCDPISGHVSLFWYQQALGQGPEFLTYFQNEAQLDKSGLPSDRFFAERPEGSVSTLKIQRTQQEDSAVYLCASSSRQGRNQPQHFGDGTRLSIL.

The chain uses TRBV7-9 and TRBJ1-2; tentative D call: TRBD1 (5 bases). The CDR3 is 16 amino acids. Trimming removed 3 bases from V and 1 base from J, with 15 bases in between. The germline gives CDR1 SEHNR, CDR2 FQNEAQ (reference sequence). Here the CDR3 DNA reads TGTGCCAGCAGCTTTAATTCAGGGAAATATAACTATGGCTACACCTTC. This codes for CASSFNSGKYNYGYTF.

V gene TRBV2 combines with J gene TRBJ2-7, with D tentatively TRBD2 (7 bases). The CDR3 sequence is 13 residues long. With 7 bases removed from V and 2 bases from J, the gap between germline ends came to 12 bases. CDR1 is SNHLY and CDR2 is FYNNEI in the germline V gene. CDR3 in DNA: TGTGCCAGCAAGGTCGGGGGGCCCTACGAGCAGTACTTC. Translating it yields CASKVGGPYEQYF.

The J gene is TRBJ2-5, the V gene TRBV6-5, with TRBD2 as a possible D gene (6 bases). V was pared by 2 bases and J by 5 bases, with 12 bases between. Looked up from germline, CDR1 is MNHEY and CDR2 is SVGAGI. The CDR3 runs 14 residues. CDR3 sequence (DNA): TGTGCCAGCAGTTACGGGACTTCAAGGGAGACCCAGTACTTC. Translating gives CASSYGTSRETQYF.

The chain has TRBV5-1 and TRBJ1-6, with a possible D match to TRBD1 (5 bases). Germline lookup yields CDR1 SGHRS and CDR2 YFSETQ. Deletions cut 0 bases from V and 9 bases from J, with 13 bases between. The CDR3 is 15 amino acids. CDR3 loop: CASSLGGMGGSPLHF. For the CDR3, the DNA is TGCGCCAGCAGCTTGGGGGGGATGGGGGGTTCACCCCTCCACTTT. Combining the CDR3 with reference TRBV5-1 and TRBJ1-6 gives the whole variable domain KAGVTQTPRYLIKTRGQQVTLSCSPISGHRSVSWYQQTPGQGLQFLFEYFSETQRNKGNFPGRFSGRQFSNSRSEMNVSTLELGDSALYLCASSLGGMGGSPLHFGNGTRLTVT.

This clone was seen only a few times. The chain is built from TRBV19 and TRBJ2-2; D is undetermined. V was cut by 2 bases and J by 6 bases, with 4 bases left in between. The CDR3 runs to 12 residues. CDR1 and CDR2 from the germline V gene are LNHDA and SQIVND (reference sequence). The CDR3 DNA sequence: TGTGCCAGTAGTATATCTCCCGGGGAGCTGTTTTTT. It translates to CASSISPGELFF. Variable domain in full (rest from reference TRBV19 and TRBJ2-2): DGGITQSPKYLFRKEGQNVTLSCEQNLNHDAMYWYRQDPGQGLRLIYYSQIVNDFQKGDIAEGYSVSREKKESFPLTVTSAQKNPTAFYLCASSISPGELFFGEGSRLTVL.

The rearrangement joins TRBV2 to TRBJ1-5, with 7 bases matching TRBD1. The junction had 4 bases not matched to a gene; V was cut back by 4 bases and J by 4 bases. The CDR3 consists of 14 residues. Germline V lookup: CDR1 SNHLY, CDR2 FYNNEI. CDR3 nucleotides: TGTGCCAGCAGTGGGACAGGTACTAATCAGCCCCAGCATTTT. Its protein is CASSGTGTNQPQHF. The full variable domain, with the rest looked up from reference TRBV2 and TRBJ1-5, is EPEVTQTPSHQVTQMGQEVILRCVPISNHLYFYWYRQILGQKVEFLVSFYNNEISEKSEIFDDQFSVERPDGSNFTLKIRSTKLEDSAMYFCASSGTGTNQPQHFGDGTRLSIL.

The rearrangement links TRBV7-2 to TRBJ2-2; tentatively, D is TRBD2 (7 bases). CDR3 size: 17 residues. Trimming cost V 1 base and J 6 bases, with 18 bases left between them. Germline V gene lookup returns CDR1 SGHTA and CDR2 FQGNSA. The CDR3 here is CASSLVLGGARAGELFF. In DNA form, the CDR3 reads TGTGCCAGCAGCTTAGTCTTAGGGGGGGCCAGGGCCGGGGAGCTGTTTTTT.

This clone was counted only a few times. The chain has TRBV6-1 and TRBJ1-2, with a weak D call TRBD1 (5 bases). Germline V gives CDR1 MNHNS, CDR2 SASEGT. Trimming stripped 4 bases from V and 4 bases from J, with 10 bases between. The length of the CDR3 is 13 residues. CDR3: CASSAPQGYGYTF. DNA of the CDR3: TGTGCCAGCAGTGCACCGCAGGGCTATGGCTACACCTTC.

The chain uses TRBV11-3 and TRBJ1-5; a possible D gene is TRBD1 (6 bases). This CDR3 region has 16 residues. With 5 bases removed from V and 2 bases from J, the gap between germline ends came to 16 bases. CDR1 SGHNT and CDR2 YENEEA come from the germline V gene. The CDR3 bases are TGTGCCAGCAGCCCCAAAGACAGGCATGGCAATCAGCCCCAGCATTTT. Amino acids: CASSPKDRHGNQPQHF.

The V call is TRBV5-1, the J call TRBJ2-7; D is unclear. Germline CDR1 and CDR2: SGHRS and YFSETQ. Trimming removed 0 bases from V and 5 bases from J, with 12 bases in between. There are 14 residues in the CDR3. The CDR3 is CASSLGTGRDEQYF. CDR3 coding DNA: TGCGCCAGCAGCTTGGGCACGGGTCGGGACGAGCAGTACTTC.

The V gene is TRBV2, the J gene TRBJ1-2; TRBD1 matches 7 bases. The V and J ends lost 7 bases and 6 bases, in that order; junction bases with no gene match: 8. The CDR3 is made up of 13 amino acids. The germline CDR1 and CDR2 sequences are SNHLY and FYNNEI. In nucleotides, the CDR3 is TGTGCCAGCACCATAAGGGGGCAGGATGGCTACACCTTC. Translated: CASTIRGQDGYTF.

The rearrangement uses TRBV11-2 and TRBJ2-2; TRBD1 is a possible D gene (5 bases). Between the trimmed V and J ends, which lost 6 bases and 7 bases, there was a span of 15 bases. CDR1 and CDR2 from the germline V gene are SGHAT and FQNNGV. The CDR3 contains 14 residues. The CDR3 bases are TGTGCCAGCAGGACAATAAGGGGAATCGGGGAGCTGTTTTTT. Encoded protein: CASRTIRGIGELFF. Drawing the rest from reference TRBV11-2 and TRBJ2-2, the complete variable domain is EAGVAQSPRYKIIEKRQSVAFWCNPISGHATLYWYQQILGQGPKLLIQFQNNGVVDDSQLPKDRFSAERLKGVDSTLKIQPAKLEDSAVYLCASRTIRGIGELFFGEGSRLTVL.

The rearrangement joins TRBV7-9 to TRBJ2-3, with 11 positions matching TRBD2. Unmatched junction bases numbered 5, after V lost 3 bases and J lost 6 bases. The length of the CDR3 is 15 residues. CDR1 SEHNR and CDR2 FQNEAQ come from the germline V gene (reference sequence). CDR3 coding DNA: TGTGCCAGCAGCTTCAGACTAGCGGGATATGATACGCAGTATTTT. It codes for CASSFRLAGYDTQYF.

There are a few counts of this clone. The chain carries TRBV18 and TRBJ1-5, with 9 bases aligning to TRBD1. The V segment lost 6 bases and the J segment 6 bases; nucleotides outside the gene matches: 12. CDR3 size: 16 residues. CDR1 KGHSH and CDR2 LQKENI come from the germline V gene. The CDR3 region is CASSLGQGKIGQPQHF. The CDR3 DNA follows: TGTGCCAGCTCGCTTGGACAGGGGAAGATCGGTCAGCCCCAGCATTTT.